This paragraph covers one T cell receptor (beta chain) sequence. This CDR3 is built from 16 residues. Looked up from germline, CDR1 is SEHNR and CDR2 is FQNEAQ (reference sequence). The ends lost 5 bases at V and 5 bases at J; junction bases unmatched: 10. The data are from a study of long-term antiretroviral therapy in people with HIV. At the level of the study: Initial samples were collected about a decade before the 2015 immediate-ART recommendation.

Survey level was the resolution at which the v3.0 immunoSEQ assay ran. Some clones are missing from TCRdb's copy, which holds only in-frame ones; the method was immunoSEQ multiplex PCR. The sample gives about 16,000 clones, roughly 76% of which show up once; approximately 14% is in the top ten. Until DNA extraction, the samples held between roughly 1-10 million cryopreserved PBMC. This TCR was recovered from a woman aged 50 to 60 with HIV. The specimen was unsorted PBMCs, collected 1.5 years before starting antiretroviral therapy. This sequence joins TRBV7-9 and TRBJ1-4, with 8 nucleotides matching TRBD1. In nucleotides, the CDR3 is TGTGCCAGCAGCCATCAAATTCGGACAGGGAATGAAAAACTGTTTTTT. Translated: CASSHQIRTGNEKLFF.